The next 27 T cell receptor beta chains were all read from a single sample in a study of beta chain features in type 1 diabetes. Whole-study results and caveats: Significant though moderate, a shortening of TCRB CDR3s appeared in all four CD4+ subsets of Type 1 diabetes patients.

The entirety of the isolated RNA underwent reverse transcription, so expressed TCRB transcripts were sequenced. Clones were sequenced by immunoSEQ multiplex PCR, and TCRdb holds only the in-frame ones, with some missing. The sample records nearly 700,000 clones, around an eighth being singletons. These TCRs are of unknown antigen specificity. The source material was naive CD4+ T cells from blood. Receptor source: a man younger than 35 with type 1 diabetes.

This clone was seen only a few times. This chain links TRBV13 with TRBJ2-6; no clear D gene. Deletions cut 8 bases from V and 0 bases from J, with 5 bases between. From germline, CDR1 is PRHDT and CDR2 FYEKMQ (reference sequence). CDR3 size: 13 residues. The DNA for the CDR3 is TGTGCCAGCGTACTCTCTGGGGCCAACGTCCTGACTTTC. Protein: CASVLSGANVLTF.

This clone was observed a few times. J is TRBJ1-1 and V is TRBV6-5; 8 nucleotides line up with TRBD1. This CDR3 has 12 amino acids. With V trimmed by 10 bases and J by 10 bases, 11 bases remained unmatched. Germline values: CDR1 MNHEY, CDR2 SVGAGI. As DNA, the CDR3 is TGTGCCACCAGACCGACACAGGGGGGAGCTTTCTTT. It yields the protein CATRPTQGGAFF.

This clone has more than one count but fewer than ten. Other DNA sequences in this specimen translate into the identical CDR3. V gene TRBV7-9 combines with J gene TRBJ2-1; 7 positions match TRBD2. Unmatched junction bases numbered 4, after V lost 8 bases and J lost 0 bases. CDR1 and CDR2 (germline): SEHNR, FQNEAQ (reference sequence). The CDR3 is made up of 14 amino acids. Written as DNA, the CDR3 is TGTGCCAGCGGGGGGGTAAGCTCCTACAATGAGCAGTTCTTC. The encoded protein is CASGGVSSYNEQFF. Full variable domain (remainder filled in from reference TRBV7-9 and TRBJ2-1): DTGVSQNPRHKITKRGQNVTFRCDPISEHNRLYWYRQTLGQGPEFLTYFQNEAQLEKSRLLSDRFSAERPKGSFSTLEIQRTEQGDSAMYLCASGGVSSYNEQFFGPGTRLTVL.

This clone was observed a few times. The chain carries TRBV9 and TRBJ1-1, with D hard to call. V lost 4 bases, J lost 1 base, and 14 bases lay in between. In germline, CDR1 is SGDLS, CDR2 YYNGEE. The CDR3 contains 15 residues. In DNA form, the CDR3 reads TGTGCCAGCAGCTTAGACCACAGCGCGAACACTGAAGCTTTCTTT. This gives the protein CASSLDHSANTEAFF. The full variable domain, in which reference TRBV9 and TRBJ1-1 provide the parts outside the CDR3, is DSGVTQTPKHLITATGQRVTLRCSPRSGDLSVYWYQQSLDQGLQFLIQYYNGEERAKGNILERFSAQQFPDLHSELNLSSLELGDSALYFCASSLDHSANTEAFFGQGTRLTVV.

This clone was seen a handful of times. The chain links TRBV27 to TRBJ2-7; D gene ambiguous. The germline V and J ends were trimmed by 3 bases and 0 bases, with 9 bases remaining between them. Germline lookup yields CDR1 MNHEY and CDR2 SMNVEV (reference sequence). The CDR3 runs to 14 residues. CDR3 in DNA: TGTGCCAGCAGTTTCCGAGGAGACTCCTACGAGCAGTACTTC. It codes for CASSFRGDSYEQYF.

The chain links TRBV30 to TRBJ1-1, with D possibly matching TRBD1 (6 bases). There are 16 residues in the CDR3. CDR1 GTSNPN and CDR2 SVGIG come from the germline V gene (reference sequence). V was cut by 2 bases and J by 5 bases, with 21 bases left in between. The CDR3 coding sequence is TGTGCCTGGAGTTCACCGGGACAACAGGAAGGAACTGAAGCTTTCTTT. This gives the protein CAWSSPGQQEGTEAFF.

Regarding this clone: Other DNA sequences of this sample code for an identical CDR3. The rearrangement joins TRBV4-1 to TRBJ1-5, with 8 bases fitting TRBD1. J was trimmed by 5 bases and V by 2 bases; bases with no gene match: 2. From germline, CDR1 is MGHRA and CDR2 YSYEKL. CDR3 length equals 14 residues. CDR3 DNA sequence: TGCGCCAGCAGCCAAACAGGGGGAGATCAGCCCCAGCATTTT. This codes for CASSQTGGDQPQHF.

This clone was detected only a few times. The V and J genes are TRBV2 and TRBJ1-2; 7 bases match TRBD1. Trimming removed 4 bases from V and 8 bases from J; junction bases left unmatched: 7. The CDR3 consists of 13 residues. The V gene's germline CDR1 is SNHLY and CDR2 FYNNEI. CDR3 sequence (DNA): TGTGCCAGCAGTGTAAACAGGGGAGAGGGCTACACCTTC. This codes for CASSVNRGEGYTF.

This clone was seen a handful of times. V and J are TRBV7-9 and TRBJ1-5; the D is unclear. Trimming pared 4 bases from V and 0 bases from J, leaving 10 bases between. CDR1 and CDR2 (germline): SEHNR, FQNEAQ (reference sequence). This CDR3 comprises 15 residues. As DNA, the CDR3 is TGTGCCAGCAGCTCGAGTGGGGTTAGCAATCAGCCCCAGCATTTT. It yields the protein CASSSSGVSNQPQHF.

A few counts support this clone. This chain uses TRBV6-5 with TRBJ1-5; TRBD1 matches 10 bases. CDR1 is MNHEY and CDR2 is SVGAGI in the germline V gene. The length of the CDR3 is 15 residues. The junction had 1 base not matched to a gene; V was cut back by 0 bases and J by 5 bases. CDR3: CASSYSGQGHQPQHF. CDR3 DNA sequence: TGTGCCAGCAGTTACTCGGGACAGGGGCATCAGCCCCAGCATTTT.

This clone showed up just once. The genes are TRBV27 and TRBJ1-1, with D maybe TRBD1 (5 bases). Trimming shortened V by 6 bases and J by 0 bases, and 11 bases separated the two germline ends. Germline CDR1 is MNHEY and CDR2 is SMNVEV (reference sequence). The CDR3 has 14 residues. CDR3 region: CASRETEMNTEAFF. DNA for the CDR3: TGTGCCAGCAGGGAGACAGAAATGAACACTGAAGCTTTCTTT.

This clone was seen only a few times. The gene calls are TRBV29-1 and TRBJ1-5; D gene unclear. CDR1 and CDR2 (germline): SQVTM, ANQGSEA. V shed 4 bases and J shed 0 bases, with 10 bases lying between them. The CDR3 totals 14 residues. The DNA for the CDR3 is TGCAGCGTTGTCGCGGGAGATAGCAATCAGCCCCAGCATTTT. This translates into CSVVAGDSNQPQHF.

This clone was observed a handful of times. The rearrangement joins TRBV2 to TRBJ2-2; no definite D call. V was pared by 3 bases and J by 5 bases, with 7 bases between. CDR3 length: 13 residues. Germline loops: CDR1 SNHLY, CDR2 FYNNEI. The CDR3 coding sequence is TGTGCCAGCAGTGATGCAGAGACCGGGGAGCTGTTTTTT. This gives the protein CASSDAETGELFF.

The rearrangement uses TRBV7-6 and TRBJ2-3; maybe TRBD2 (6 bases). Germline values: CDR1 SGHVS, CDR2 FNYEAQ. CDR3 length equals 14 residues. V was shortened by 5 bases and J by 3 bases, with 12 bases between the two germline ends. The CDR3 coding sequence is TGTGCCAGCAGCCATCCGGGGACTACAGATACGCAGTATTTT. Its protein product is CASSHPGTTDTQYF.

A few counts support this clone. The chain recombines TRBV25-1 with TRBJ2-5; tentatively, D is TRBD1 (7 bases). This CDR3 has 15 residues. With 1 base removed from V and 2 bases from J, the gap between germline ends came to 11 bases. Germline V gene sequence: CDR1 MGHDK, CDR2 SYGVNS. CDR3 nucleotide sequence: TGTGCCAGCAGTGAATCAGGGGGGCGGCAAGAGACCCAGTACTTC. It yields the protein CASSESGGRQETQYF. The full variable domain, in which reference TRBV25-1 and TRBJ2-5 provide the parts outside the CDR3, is EADIYQTPRYLVIGTGKKITLECSQTMGHDKMYWYQQDPGMELHLIHYSYGVNSTEKGDLSSESTVSRIRTEHFPLTLESARPSHTSQYLCASSESGGRQETQYFGPGTRLLVL.

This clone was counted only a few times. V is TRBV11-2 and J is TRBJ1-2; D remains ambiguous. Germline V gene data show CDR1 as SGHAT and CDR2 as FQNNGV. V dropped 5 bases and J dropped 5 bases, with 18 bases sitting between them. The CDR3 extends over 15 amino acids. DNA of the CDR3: TGTGCCAGCAGCCGAACCGACGGAGGGCTTTATGGCTACACCTTC. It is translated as CASSRTDGGLYGYTF.

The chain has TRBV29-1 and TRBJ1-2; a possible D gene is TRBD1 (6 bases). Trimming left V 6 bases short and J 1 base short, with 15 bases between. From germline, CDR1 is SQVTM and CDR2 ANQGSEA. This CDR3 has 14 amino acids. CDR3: CSVASDSSNYGYTF. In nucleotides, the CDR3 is TGCAGCGTGGCCTCGGACAGTAGTAACTATGGCTACACCTTC.

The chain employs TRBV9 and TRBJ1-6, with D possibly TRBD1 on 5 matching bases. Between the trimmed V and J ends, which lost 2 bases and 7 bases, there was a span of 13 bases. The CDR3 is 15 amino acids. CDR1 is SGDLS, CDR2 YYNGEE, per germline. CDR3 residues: CASSVGTLGNSPLHF. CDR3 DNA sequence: TGTGCCAGCAGCGTCGGGACCCTCGGGAATTCACCCCTCCACTTT.

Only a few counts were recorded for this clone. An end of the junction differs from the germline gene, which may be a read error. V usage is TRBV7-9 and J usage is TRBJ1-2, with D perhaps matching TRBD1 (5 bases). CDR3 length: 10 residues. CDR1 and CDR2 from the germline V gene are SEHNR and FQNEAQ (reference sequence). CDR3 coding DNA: TGTGCCAGCAGCCCCGGACAATTAGGCTTC. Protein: CASSPGQLGF.

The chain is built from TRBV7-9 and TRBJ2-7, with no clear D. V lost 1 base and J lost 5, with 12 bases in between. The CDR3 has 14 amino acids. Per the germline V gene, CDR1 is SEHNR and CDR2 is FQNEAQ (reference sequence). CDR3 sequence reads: CASSLGIAGNEQYF. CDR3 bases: TGTGCCAGCAGCTTAGGAATAGCTGGGAACGAGCAGTACTTC.

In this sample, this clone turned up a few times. In DNA, the CDR3 is TGTGCCAGCAGCTTCGGAGAGGGCGGAGGCACAGATACGCAGTATTTT. It specifies CASSFGEGGGTDTQYF. This sequence joins TRBV7-9 and TRBJ2-3, with a weak D call TRBD2 (5 bases). The V gene's germline CDR1 is SEHNR and CDR2 FQNEAQ (reference sequence). V dropped 3 bases and J dropped 1 base, with 14 bases sitting between them. The CDR3 consists of 16 residues.

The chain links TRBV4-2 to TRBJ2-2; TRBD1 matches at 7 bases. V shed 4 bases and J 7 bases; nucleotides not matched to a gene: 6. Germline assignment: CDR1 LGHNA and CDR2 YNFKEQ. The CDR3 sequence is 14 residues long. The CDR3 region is CASSPDRVGGELFF. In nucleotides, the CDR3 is TGTGCCAGCAGCCCCGACAGGGTTGGCGGGGAGCTGTTTTTT.

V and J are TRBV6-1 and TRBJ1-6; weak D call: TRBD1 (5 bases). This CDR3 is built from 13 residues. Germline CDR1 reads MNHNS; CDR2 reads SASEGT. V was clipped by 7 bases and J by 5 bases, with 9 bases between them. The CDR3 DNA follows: TGTGCCAGCATCGGGACCAATAATTCACCCCTCCACTTT. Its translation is CASIGTNNSPLHF.

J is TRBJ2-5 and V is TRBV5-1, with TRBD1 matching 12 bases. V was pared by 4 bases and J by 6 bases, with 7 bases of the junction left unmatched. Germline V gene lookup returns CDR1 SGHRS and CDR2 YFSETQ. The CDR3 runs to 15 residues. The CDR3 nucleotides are TGCGCCAGCAGCCCCGGGACAGGGGGCCTGAAGACCCAGTACTTC. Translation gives CASSPGTGGLKTQYF.

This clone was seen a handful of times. This CDR3 reads CASSPPTGGQETQYF. The CDR3 region has the DNA TGTGCCAGCTCACCACCGACGGGGGGGCAAGAGACCCAGTACTTC. The V call is TRBV18, the J call TRBJ2-5; 8 bases match TRBD2. The CDR3 contains 15 residues. CDR1 and CDR2 (germline): KGHSH, LQKENI. V was pared by 0 bases and J by 2 bases, with 2 bases of the junction left unmatched.

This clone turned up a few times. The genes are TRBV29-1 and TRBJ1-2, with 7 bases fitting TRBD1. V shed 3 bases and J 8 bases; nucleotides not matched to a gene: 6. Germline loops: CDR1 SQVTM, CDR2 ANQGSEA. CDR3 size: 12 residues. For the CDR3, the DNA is TGCAGCGTTGATAAGGGGGCGCGGGGCTACACCTTC. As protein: CSVDKGARGYTF.

CDR3 bases: TGTGCCAGCAGTCCCGGTCCATGGGAGACCCAGTACTTC. This codes for CASSPGPWETQYF. The chain carries TRBV27 and TRBJ2-5; D is unresolved. The V and J ends lost 5 bases and 5 bases respectively, with 12 bases between them. Germline V lookup: CDR1 MNHEY, CDR2 SMNVEV (reference sequence). This CDR3 has 13 residues.